A selection of T cell receptor beta chains follows, all from one sample in a study of control samples from healthy donors and cancer patients. The table came from immunoSEQ multiplex PCR; TCRdb's copy has only in-frame clones and leaves some out. This table holds around 150,000 clones, roughly 95% found once. The sequenced sample was blood. The source of these receptors is a woman aged 25 to 45 in good health. Both conserved end residues are part of each CDR3. Fields, in order: J gene, D gene, clone size, V gene, CDR3 protein, CDR3 DNA. D genes are given only for firm matches. Size tells how often a clone was seen (once, few, many) or the class of an expanded clone, and some rows leave it out.

TRBJ2-7	TRBD1	-	TRBV9	CASSAVGQASYEQYF	TGTGCCAGCAGCGCTGTCGGACAGGCAAGCTACGAGCAGTACTTC
TRBJ2-2	-	-	TRBV7-3	CASSLVDTGELFF	TGTGCCAGCAGCTTAGTAGACACCGGGGAGCTGTTTTTT
TRBJ2-3	-	-	TRBV6-1	CASSDWEDRTDTQYF	TGTGCCAGCAGTGATTGGGAGGATCGTACAGATACGCAGTATTTT
TRBJ1-5	-	-	TRBV23-1	CASSRILPNQPQHF	TGCGCCAGCAGTAGGATACTCCCAAATCAGCCCCAGCATTTT
TRBJ2-1	TRBD1	-	TRBV12-3/TRBV12-4	CASKDRGRDEQFF	TGTGCCAGCAAGGACAGGGGTCGCGATGAGCAGTTCTTC
TRBJ2-1	TRBD2	-	TRBV4-1	CASSQDSAGGSYNEQFF	TGCGCCAGCAGCCAAGATTCAGCGGGAGGCTCCTACAATGAGCAGTTCTTC
TRBJ1-2	TRBD1	-	TRBV2	CASSLEPGQGIYGYTF	TGTGCCAGCAGTCTAGAGCCGGGACAGGGGATCTATGGCTACACCTTC
TRBJ2-7	-	-	TRBV28	CASSFVAEQYF	TGTGCCAGCAGTTTTGTAGCGGAGCAGTACTTC
TRBJ1-2	-	-	TRBV19	CASSIAPSYGYTF	TGTGCCAGTAGTATAGCCCCCAGCTATGGCTACACCTTC
TRBJ2-3	-	-	TRBV18	CASSLGIPDTQYF	TGTGCCAGCTCACTAGGGATCCCAGATACGCAGTATTTT
TRBJ1-6	-	-	TRBV9	CASSVTNSPLHF	TGTGCCAGCAGCGTCACTAATTCACCCCTCCACTTT
TRBJ1-3	-	once	TRBV18	CASSPSRGEGNTIYF	TGTGCCAGCTCACCGTCAAGAGGGGAAGGAAACACCATATATTTT
TRBJ1-2	-	-	TRBV18	CASSPPWGTNNYGYTF	TGTGCCAGCTCACCACCGTGGGGGACAAACAACTATGGCTACACCTTC
TRBJ1-4	-	-	TRBV19	CASSIARGANEKLFF	TGTGCCAGTAGTATAGCCCGGGGAGCTAATGAAAAACTGTTTTTT
TRBJ2-5	-	-	TRBV28	CASSSRGIPETQYF	TGTGCCAGCAGTTCCCGGGGTATCCCAGAGACCCAGTACTTC
TRBJ1-5	-	-	TRBV28	CASRERNQPQHF	TGTGCCAGCCGGGAACGCAATCAGCCCCAGCATTTT
TRBJ2-1	-	-	TRBV15	CATSNPTGGGVYNEQFF	TGTGCCACCAGCAACCCAACTGGAGGGGGTGTCTACAATGAGCAGTTCTTC
TRBJ2-7	-	once	TRBV12-5	CASGWQGGEQYF	TGTGCTAGTGGTTGGCAGGGGGGAGAGCAGTACTTC
TRBJ2-1	TRBD1	-	TRBV7-3	CASSRGQPNNEQFF	TGTGCCAGCAGCCGGGGACAGCCGAACAATGAGCAGTTCTTC
TRBJ1-3	-	few	TRBV29-1	CSVWDSGNTIYF	TGCAGCGTTTGGGACTCTGGAAACACCATATATTTT
TRBJ2-1	TRBD2	once	TRBV5-1	CASRLAENYNEQFF	TGCGCCAGCAGACTAGCGGAGAACTACAATGAGCAGTTCTTC
TRBJ2-5	TRBD2	-	TRBV10-3	CAISTIAGGYLETQYF	TGTGCCATCTCCACCATAGCGGGGGGGTACCTAGAGACCCAGTACTTC
TRBJ1-6	TRBD1	-	TRBV7-9	CASSKNRGAFNSPLHF	TGTGCCAGCAGCAAAAACAGGGGAGCCTTTAATTCACCCCTCCACTTT
TRBJ1-3	-	-	TRBV28	CASSLTGVEGSGNTIYF	TGTGCCAGCAGTTTGACGGGTGTGGAGGGCTCTGGAAACACCATATATTTT
TRBJ2-1	TRBD2	-	TRBV15	CATSRGGTSGRDEQFF	TGTGCCACCAGCAGAGGGGGGACTAGCGGGAGGGATGAGCAGTTCTTC
TRBJ2-7	-	-	TRBV25-1	CASSDAPYEQYF	TGTGCCAGCAGTGACGCGCCCTACGAGCAGTACTTC
TRBJ1-1	-	-	TRBV9	CASSGQGSPEAFF	TGTGCCAGCAGCGGCCAGGGGTCCCCTGAAGCTTTCTTT
TRBJ2-7	-	-	TRBV2	CASILEYEQYF	TGTGCCAGCATCCTGGAATACGAGCAGTACTTC
TRBJ1-4	-	-	TRBV5-1	CASSPSVNQGEKLFF	TGCGCCAGCAGCCCGTCAGTTAATCAGGGTGAAAAACTGTTTTTT
TRBJ2-7	-	-	TRBV6-5	CASSPWESGMIWEYF	TGTGCCAGCAGTCCTTGGGAGTCAGGGATGATTTGGGAGTACTTC
TRBJ1-2	-	-	TRBV19	CASSPGQTYGYTF	TGTGCCAGTAGTCCGGGGCAGACCTATGGCTACACCTTC
TRBJ2-3	-	once	TRBV10-3	CATKGGSTDTQYF	TGTGCCACGAAAGGGGGGAGCACAGATACGCAGTATTTT
TRBJ2-7	TRBD1	-	TRBV3-1/TRBV3-2	CASSQEGTGIHEQYF	TGTGCCAGCAGCCAAGAAGGGACAGGGATCCACGAGCAGTACTTC
TRBJ1-6	TRBD1	-	TRBV5-1	CASSSSGQGRSPLHF	TGCGCCAGCAGCTCGAGCGGACAGGGGCGGTCACCCCTCCACTTT
TRBJ2-1	-	few	TRBV28	CASSPHNEQFF	TGTGCCAGCAGTCCACACAATGAGCAGTTCTTC
TRBJ2-3	TRBD2	-	TRBV19	CASSRTSGLTDTQYF	TGTGCCAGTAGTCGGACTAGCGGACTCACAGATACGCAGTATTTT
TRBJ1-2	-	-	TRBV7-3	CASSSGQGYGYTF	TGTGCCAGCAGCTCCGGACAAGGATATGGCTACACCTTC
TRBJ1-2	TRBD1	-	TRBV10-3	CAISEDVTGGSRYGYTF	TGTGCCATCAGTGAGGACGTGACAGGGGGTAGTCGCTATGGCTACACCTTC
TRBJ1-5	TRBD1	-	TRBV19	CASNSGTGRNQPQHF	TGTGCCAGTAATTCCGGGACAGGCCGTAATCAGCCCCAGCATTTT
TRBJ1-2	-	once	TRBV5-1	CASSFDRPYGYTF	TGCGCCAGCAGCTTCGACAGGCCTTATGGCTACACCTTC
TRBJ2-3	TRBD2	-	TRBV5-4	CASSDTSGMSTDTQYF	TGTGCCAGCAGCGATACTAGCGGGATGAGCACAGATACGCAGTATTTT